This is a list of T cell receptor beta chains from one sample in a study of tumor-infiltrating lymphocytes in primary liver carcinoma. TCRdb independently ran MiXCR on the multiplex PCR reads; one entry per CDR3 protein. Of fewer than 250,000 distinct CDR3 sequences in the sample, about 85% were seen once. Sequencing was done on a sample of tumor tissue from primary liver carcinoma. These receptors originate from a man between 35 and 55 years old with primary liver carcinoma and hepatitis B virus infection. The CDR3 runs from the conserved cysteine through the conserved F or W. Fields, in order: J gene, V gene, D gene, clone size, CDR3 protein, CDR3 DNA. A D gene is named only where the DNA matches it firmly. Part of the rows lack a size; the others show once, few, many or a class for expanded clones.

j_call: TRBJ1-4; v_call: TRBV4-1; d_call: NA; clone_size: NA; cdr3_aa: CASSQGAGGPNEKLFF; cdr3_nt: TGCGCCAGCAGCCAGGGGGCTGGGGGCCCTAATGAAAAACTGTTTTTT
j_call: TRBJ2-7; v_call: TRBV11-2; d_call: NA; clone_size: NA; cdr3_aa: CASISNRNSCEQYF; cdr3_nt: TGTGCGAGCATCTCTAACAGGAACTCCTGCGAGCAGTACTTC
j_call: TRBJ2-2; v_call: TRBV6-1; d_call: TRBD2; clone_size: once; cdr3_aa: CTSRSGRADGGVLFF; cdr3_nt: TGTACCAGCAGGAGCGGGAGGGCCGATGGCGGGGTGCTGTTTTTT
j_call: TRBJ1-5; v_call: TRBV6-2/TRBV6-3; d_call: NA; clone_size: NA; cdr3_aa: CANSSRPSNQPQHF; cdr3_nt: TGTGCCAACAGCTCCCGACCGAGCAATCAACCCCAGCATTTT
j_call: TRBJ1-2; v_call: TRBV11-1; d_call: NA; clone_size: NA; cdr3_aa: CVSSLSLPDYGYTF; cdr3_nt: TGTGTCAGTAGCTTAAGCCTACCGGACTATGGCTACACCTTC
j_call: TRBJ1-5; v_call: TRBV28; d_call: NA; clone_size: NA; cdr3_aa: CVSTRHCFNQPQHF; cdr3_nt: TGTGTCAGCACCCGTCATTGCTTCAATCAGCCCCAGCATTTT
j_call: TRBJ2-7; v_call: TRBV6-1; d_call: NA; clone_size: NA; cdr3_aa: CASRRPGRVHYEQYF; cdr3_nt: TGTGCCAGCAGGCGCCCAGGAAGGGTCCACTACGAGCAATACTTC
j_call: TRBJ2-1; v_call: TRBV4-2; d_call: TRBD1; clone_size: NA; cdr3_aa: CASSRGTGSGVNEQFF; cdr3_nt: TGTGCCAGCAGCCGAGGGACAGGATCAGGTGTCAATGAGCAGTTCTTC
j_call: TRBJ2-5; v_call: TRBV5-6; d_call: NA; clone_size: once; cdr3_aa: CASSPKEMGRETQYF; cdr3_nt: TGTGCCAGCAGCCCCAAGGAGATGGGAAGGGAGACCCAGTACTTC
j_call: TRBJ2-5; v_call: TRBV6-2/TRBV6-3; d_call: TRBD2; clone_size: NA; cdr3_aa: CARSYSTSGSEAQYF; cdr3_nt: TGTGCCAGGAGTTACTCGACTAGCGGGAGTGAGGCCCAGTACTTC
j_call: TRBJ1-1; v_call: TRBV9; d_call: NA; clone_size: NA; cdr3_aa: CASSLGRGRGVNTEAFF; cdr3_nt: TGTGCCAGCAGTCTAGGTAGGGGAAGGGGTGTGAACACTGAAGCTTTCTTT
j_call: TRBJ2-1; v_call: TRBV10-3; d_call: TRBD2; clone_size: NA; cdr3_aa: CAIKETSGSIEQFF; cdr3_nt: TGTGCCATCAAAGAGACAAGCGGGAGTATTGAGCAGTTCTTC
j_call: TRBJ2-3; v_call: TRBV7-2; d_call: TRBD2; clone_size: few; cdr3_aa: CASSTRLAGGTDTQYF; cdr3_nt: TGTGCCAGCAGCACCCGACTAGCGGGAGGAACAGATACGCAGTATTTT
j_call: TRBJ2-5; v_call: TRBV11-2; d_call: TRBD2; clone_size: NA; cdr3_aa: CASTQAGGEETQYF; cdr3_nt: TGTGCCAGCACCCAAGCGGGGGGAGAAGAGACCCAGTACTTC
j_call: TRBJ2-1; v_call: TRBV4-3; d_call: TRBD1; clone_size: NA; cdr3_aa: CTSSLDRGGNEQFF; cdr3_nt: TGCACCAGCAGCCTGGACAGGGGAGGGAATGAGCAGTTCTTC
j_call: TRBJ1-2; v_call: TRBV11-3; d_call: TRBD1; clone_size: NA; cdr3_aa: CASSPTGQSSSRFGYTF; cdr3_nt: TGTGCCAGCAGCCCAACGGGACAGTCCTCATCCCGCTTCGGCTACACATTC
j_call: TRBJ2-3; v_call: TRBV29-1; d_call: NA; clone_size: NA; cdr3_aa: CSVEGAPGIRDTQNF; cdr3_nt: TGCAGCGTTGAGGGGGCCCCGGGAATCAGAGATACGCAGAATTTT
j_call: TRBJ1-4; v_call: TRBV6-5; d_call: TRBD1; clone_size: NA; cdr3_aa: CASSYSGGTGGKIEKLFF; cdr3_nt: TGTGCCAGCAGTTACTCAGGAGGTACAGGGGGGAAAATTGAAAAACTGTTTTTT
j_call: TRBJ2-2; v_call: TRBV11-2; d_call: NA; clone_size: NA; cdr3_aa: CASIITATWNVGTGKLFF; cdr3_nt: TGTGCCAGCATCATCACCGCTACATGGAACGTGGGGACCGGGAAGCTGTTTTTT
j_call: TRBJ2-1; v_call: TRBV5-1; d_call: NA; clone_size: NA; cdr3_aa: CTSSLLQAEQFF; cdr3_nt: TGCACCAGCAGCTTACTACAGGCAGAGCAGTTCTTC
j_call: TRBJ2-1; v_call: TRBV4-2; d_call: TRBD1; clone_size: NA; cdr3_aa: CASNHAGRQGNNEQFF; cdr3_nt: TGTGCCAGTAACCACGCCGGGAGACAGGGGAACAATGAGCAGTTCTTC
j_call: TRBJ2-5; v_call: TRBV11-2; d_call: NA; clone_size: NA; cdr3_aa: CVSNLTSNQETQYF; cdr3_nt: TGTGTCAGCAACCTGACGAGTAACCAAGAGACCCAGTACTTC
j_call: TRBJ2-6; v_call: TRBV5-1; d_call: NA; clone_size: once; cdr3_aa: CASSLDLATGAKVLTF; cdr3_nt: TGCGCCAGCAGCTTGGACCTAGCGACTGGGGCCAAGGTCCTGACTTTC
j_call: TRBJ1-1; v_call: TRBV29-1; d_call: NA; clone_size: NA; cdr3_aa: CTVGPGWAMNTEALF; cdr3_nt: TGCACCGTTGGACCCGGGTGGGCCATGAACACTGAAGCTTTGTTT
j_call: TRBJ2-5; v_call: TRBV11-3; d_call: TRBD1; clone_size: NA; cdr3_aa: CANSLGTGERETQYF; cdr3_nt: TGTGCCAACAGTCTCGGGACAGGGGAAAGAGAGACCCAATACTTC
j_call: TRBJ1-6; v_call: TRBV11-1; d_call: NA; clone_size: once; cdr3_aa: CASSRGRGPPHHF; cdr3_nt: TGTGCCAGCAGCAGGGGACGGGGTCCACCCCACCACTTT
j_call: TRBJ1-1; v_call: TRBV6-2/TRBV6-3; d_call: NA; clone_size: NA; cdr3_aa: CARNSAGPAFF; cdr3_nt: TGTGCCAGGAATTCAGCAGGGCCGGCTTTCTTT
j_call: TRBJ2-5; v_call: TRBV4-2; d_call: TRBD2; clone_size: NA; cdr3_aa: CASSQGLRSGMALETQYF; cdr3_nt: TGTGCCAGCAGCCAAGGCCTCCGCAGCGGGATGGCCTTGGAGACCCAATACTTC
j_call: TRBJ2-1; v_call: TRBV5-1; d_call: NA; clone_size: NA; cdr3_aa: CANSLNVNEQFF; cdr3_nt: TGCGCCAACAGCTTGAATGTCAATGAGCAGTTCTTC
j_call: TRBJ2-4; v_call: TRBV30; d_call: NA; clone_size: NA; cdr3_aa: CAVEGSVAKNNQYF; cdr3_nt: TGTGCCGTGGAGGGTTCGGTAGCCAAAAACAATCAGTACTTC
j_call: TRBJ2-3; v_call: TRBV7-3; d_call: TRBD2; clone_size: once; cdr3_aa: CASISLGREGDTQYF; cdr3_nt: TGTGCCAGCATCTCCCTGGGGAGGGAGGGAGATACGCAGTATTTT
j_call: TRBJ2-7; v_call: TRBV4-3; d_call: NA; clone_size: NA; cdr3_aa: CASSQEPGDEQYF; cdr3_nt: TGCGCCAGTAGCCAAGAGCCGGGGGACGAGCAGTACTTC
j_call: TRBJ2-7; v_call: TRBV4-3; d_call: NA; clone_size: NA; cdr3_aa: CAGSQDLSYEQYF; cdr3_nt: TGCGCCGGCAGCCAAGATCTGTCTTACGAGCAGTACTTC
j_call: TRBJ1-5; v_call: TRBV6-2/TRBV6-3; d_call: NA; clone_size: many; cdr3_aa: CASSSGDTPRGQPQHF; cdr3_nt: TGTGCCAGCAGCTCGGGGGACACGCCACGAGGTCAGCCCCAGCATTTT
j_call: TRBJ1-1; v_call: TRBV28; d_call: NA; clone_size: once; cdr3_aa: CAIVPEMNTEAFF; cdr3_nt: TGTGCCATCGTCCCTGAAATGAACACTGAAGCTTTCTTT
j_call: TRBJ2-5; v_call: TRBV4-3; d_call: NA; clone_size: many; cdr3_aa: CASSLAYEETQYF; cdr3_nt: TGCGCCAGCAGCCTAGCGTATGAAGAGACCCAGTACTTC
j_call: TRBJ2-5; v_call: TRBV4-1; d_call: NA; clone_size: NA; cdr3_aa: CASSPEDKEYETQYF; cdr3_nt: TGCGCCAGCAGCCCTGAGGACAAGGAGTACGAGACCCAATACTTC
j_call: TRBJ2-4; v_call: TRBV11-1; d_call: TRBD2; clone_size: NA; cdr3_aa: CASSFPGASGNKNSQYF; cdr3_nt: TGTGCTAGCAGCTTTCCCGGGGCTAGCGGGAACAAAAACAGTCAGTACTTC
j_call: TRBJ2-1; v_call: TRBV6-2/TRBV6-3; d_call: TRBD2; clone_size: once; cdr3_aa: CASRTSGRTEHIF; cdr3_nt: TGTGCCAGCAGGACTAGCGGGAGAACTGAGCACATCTTC
j_call: TRBJ2-7; v_call: TRBV5-4; d_call: TRBD1; clone_size: NA; cdr3_aa: CASSSGTGTRGEQYF; cdr3_nt: TGTGCCAGTAGCTCTGGGACAGGCACGAGAGGCGAGCAATACTTC
j_call: TRBJ2-2; v_call: TRBV29-1; d_call: NA; clone_size: NA; cdr3_aa: CSVGSSDANSGELFF; cdr3_nt: TGCAGCGTTGGATCCTCGGACGCAAACAGCGGGGAGCTGTTTTTT
j_call: TRBJ2-1; v_call: TRBV5-1; d_call: NA; clone_size: NA; cdr3_aa: CASSLTRINEQLF; cdr3_nt: TGCGCCAGCAGCTTAACACGAATCAATGAGCAGTTGTTC
j_call: TRBJ2-2; v_call: TRBV11-3; d_call: TRBD1; clone_size: NA; cdr3_aa: CASSLKANTGELIF; cdr3_nt: TGTGCCAGCAGCTTAAAGGCGAACACAGGGGAGCTGATTTTT
j_call: TRBJ1-2; v_call: TRBV6-1; d_call: NA; clone_size: NA; cdr3_aa: CASSPQGTSDYTF; cdr3_nt: TGTGCCAGCAGTCCCCAGGGGACAAGTGACTACACCTTC
j_call: TRBJ1-2; v_call: TRBV11-2; d_call: NA; clone_size: NA; cdr3_aa: CTSGLGPSDYTF; cdr3_nt: TGTACCAGCGGCTTAGGGCCGAGCGACTACACCTTC
j_call: TRBJ2-5; v_call: TRBV6-5; d_call: NA; clone_size: many; cdr3_aa: CASSSGKSEIPQETQYF; cdr3_nt: TGTGCCAGCAGTTCCGGAAAGTCAGAGATCCCTCAAGAGACCCAGTACTTC
j_call: TRBJ1-2; v_call: TRBV28; d_call: NA; clone_size: NA; cdr3_aa: CASNELQGHGNYSYTF; cdr3_nt: TGTGCCAGCAACGAGCTTCAGGGGCACGGGAACTATAGCTACACCTTC
j_call: TRBJ2-3; v_call: TRBV5-4; d_call: NA; clone_size: NA; cdr3_aa: CASNLPYTDTWYF; cdr3_nt: TGTGCCAGCAACTTGCCCTACACAGATACGTGGTATTTT
j_call: TRBJ1-4; v_call: TRBV14; d_call: NA; clone_size: many; cdr3_aa: CASSRGTGEKLFF; cdr3_nt: TGTGCCAGCAGCCGGGGGACTGGTGAAAAACTGTTTTTT
j_call: TRBJ2-5; v_call: TRBV7-9; d_call: NA; clone_size: many; cdr3_aa: CASSPRGRDKETQYF; cdr3_nt: TGTGCCAGCAGCCCCCGGGGGCGGGACAAAGAGACCCAGTACTTC
j_call: TRBJ2-2; v_call: TRBV12-3/TRBV12-4; d_call: NA; clone_size: NA; cdr3_aa: CANSSDYTGELFF; cdr3_nt: TGTGCCAACAGTTCGGACTACACTGGGGAGCTGTTTTTT
j_call: TRBJ2-3; v_call: TRBV4-3; d_call: NA; clone_size: NA; cdr3_aa: CATSPGTDTQYF; cdr3_nt: TGCGCCACCAGTCCGGGCACAGATACGCAGTATTTT
j_call: TRBJ2-3; v_call: TRBV29-1; d_call: TRBD2; clone_size: medium-sized; cdr3_aa: CSVRGLAGGRADTQYF; cdr3_nt: TGCAGCGTCCGGGGACTAGCGGGAGGGAGGGCAGATACGCAGTATTTT
j_call: TRBJ2-6; v_call: TRBV5-4; d_call: TRBD1; clone_size: once; cdr3_aa: CASTGDRVASRANVLTF; cdr3_nt: TGTGCCAGCACCGGGGACAGGGTGGCCTCTCGGGCCAACGTCCTGACTTTC